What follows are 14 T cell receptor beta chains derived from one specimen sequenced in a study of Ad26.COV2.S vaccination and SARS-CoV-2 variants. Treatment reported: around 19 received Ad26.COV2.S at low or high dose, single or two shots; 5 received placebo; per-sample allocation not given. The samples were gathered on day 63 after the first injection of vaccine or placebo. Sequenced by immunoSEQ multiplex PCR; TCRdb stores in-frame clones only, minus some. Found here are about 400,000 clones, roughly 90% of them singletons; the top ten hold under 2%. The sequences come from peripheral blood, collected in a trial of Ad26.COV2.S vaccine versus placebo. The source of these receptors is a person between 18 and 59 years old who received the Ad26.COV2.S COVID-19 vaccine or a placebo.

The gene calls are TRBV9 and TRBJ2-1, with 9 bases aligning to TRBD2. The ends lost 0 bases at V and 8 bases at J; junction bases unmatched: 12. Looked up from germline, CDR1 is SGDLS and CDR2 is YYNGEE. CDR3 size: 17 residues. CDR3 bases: TGTGCCAGCAGCGTAGGGAGGACTAGCGTAGGTCTCGATGAGCAGTTCTTC. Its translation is CASSVGRTSVGLDEQFF.

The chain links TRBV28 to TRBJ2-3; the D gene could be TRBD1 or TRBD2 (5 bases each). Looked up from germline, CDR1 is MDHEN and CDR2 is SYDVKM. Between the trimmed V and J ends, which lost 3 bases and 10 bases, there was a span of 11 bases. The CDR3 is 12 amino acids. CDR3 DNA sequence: TGTGCCAGCAGTTTTAGTTCGGGACCGCAGTATTTT. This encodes CASSFSSGPQYF.

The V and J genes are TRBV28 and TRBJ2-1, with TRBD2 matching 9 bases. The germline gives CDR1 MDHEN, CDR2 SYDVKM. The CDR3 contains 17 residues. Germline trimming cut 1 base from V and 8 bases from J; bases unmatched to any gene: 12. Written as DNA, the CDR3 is TGTGCCAGCAGTTTATATGCGGGAGGGCCCCTCGGGGATGAGCAGTTCTTC. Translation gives CASSLYAGGPLGDEQFF.

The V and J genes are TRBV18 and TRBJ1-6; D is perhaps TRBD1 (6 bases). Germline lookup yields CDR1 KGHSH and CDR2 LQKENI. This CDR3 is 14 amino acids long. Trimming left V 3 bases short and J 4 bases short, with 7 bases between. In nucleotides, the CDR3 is TGTGCCAGCTCACCGGGACAATATAATTCACCCCTCCACTTT. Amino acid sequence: CASSPGQYNSPLHF.

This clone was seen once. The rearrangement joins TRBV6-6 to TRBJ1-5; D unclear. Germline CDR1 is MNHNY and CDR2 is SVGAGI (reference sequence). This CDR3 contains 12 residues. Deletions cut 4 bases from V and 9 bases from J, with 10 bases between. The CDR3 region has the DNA TGTGCCAGCAGTTCCGGCTGGGGGCCCCAGCATTTT. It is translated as CASSSGWGPQHF.

The chain's CDR3 is CASSRIGTVDNEQFF. The CDR3 nucleotides read TGCGCCAGCAGCCGGATAGGGACCGTGGACAATGAGCAGTTCTTC. The J gene is TRBJ2-1, the V gene TRBV5-1; D is possibly TRBD1 or TRBD2 (5 bases each). V was cut by 4 bases and J by 5 bases, with 16 bases left in between. The CDR3 extends over 15 amino acids. From germline, CDR1 is SGHRS and CDR2 YFSETQ.

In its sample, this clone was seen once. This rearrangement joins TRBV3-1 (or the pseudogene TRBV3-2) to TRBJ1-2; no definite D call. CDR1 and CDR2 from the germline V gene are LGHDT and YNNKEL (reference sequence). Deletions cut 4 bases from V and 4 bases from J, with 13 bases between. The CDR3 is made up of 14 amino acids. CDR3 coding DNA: TGTGCCAGCAGCCCCGATCTTTCCTCCTATGGCTACACCTTC. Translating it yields CASSPDLSSYGYTF.

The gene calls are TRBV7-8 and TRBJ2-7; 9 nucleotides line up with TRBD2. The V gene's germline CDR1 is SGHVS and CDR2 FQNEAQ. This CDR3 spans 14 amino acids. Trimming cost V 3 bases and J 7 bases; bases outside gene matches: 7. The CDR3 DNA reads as TGTGCCAGCAGCTTGCTAGCGGGACATAGAGAGCAGTACTTC. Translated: CASSLLAGHREQYF. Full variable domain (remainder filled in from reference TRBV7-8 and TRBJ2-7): GAGVSQSPRYKVAKRGQDVALRCDPISGHVSLFWYQQALGQGPEFLTYFQNEAQLDKSGLPSDRFFAERPEGSVSTLKIQRTQQEDSAVYLCASSLLAGHREQYFGPGTRLTVT.

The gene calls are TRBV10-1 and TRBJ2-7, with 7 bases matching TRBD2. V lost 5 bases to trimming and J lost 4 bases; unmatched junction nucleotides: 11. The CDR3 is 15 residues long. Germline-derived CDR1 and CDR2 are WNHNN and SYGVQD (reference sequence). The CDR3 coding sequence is TGCGCCAGCAGTCCCCTAGCGGAGAGGAGTTACGAGCAGTACTTC. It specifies CASSPLAERSYEQYF.

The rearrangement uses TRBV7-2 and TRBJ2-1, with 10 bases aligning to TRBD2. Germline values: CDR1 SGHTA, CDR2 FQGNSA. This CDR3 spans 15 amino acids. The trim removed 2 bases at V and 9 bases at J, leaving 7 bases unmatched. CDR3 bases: TGTGCCAGCAGCTTACTAGCGGGAGCTGTTGGTGAGCAGTTCTTC. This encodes CASSLLAGAVGEQFF.

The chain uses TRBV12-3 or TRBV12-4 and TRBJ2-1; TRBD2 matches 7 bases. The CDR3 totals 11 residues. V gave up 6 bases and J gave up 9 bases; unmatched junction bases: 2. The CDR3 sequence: CASRGLGEQFF. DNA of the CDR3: TGTGCCAGCAGAGGACTAGGTGAGCAGTTCTTC.

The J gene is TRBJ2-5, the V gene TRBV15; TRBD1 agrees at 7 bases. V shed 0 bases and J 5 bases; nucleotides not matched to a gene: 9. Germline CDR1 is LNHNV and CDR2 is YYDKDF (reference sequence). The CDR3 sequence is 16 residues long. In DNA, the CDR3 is TGTGCCACCAGCAGAGATAAGAGACAGGGTTGGGAGACCCAGTACTTC. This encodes CATSRDKRQGWETQYF.

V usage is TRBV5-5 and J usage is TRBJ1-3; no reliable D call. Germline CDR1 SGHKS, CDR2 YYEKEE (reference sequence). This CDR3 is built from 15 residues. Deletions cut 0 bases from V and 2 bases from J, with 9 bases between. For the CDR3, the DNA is TGTGCCAGCAGCTTGGAGGTGACGGCTGGAAACACCATATATTTT. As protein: CASSLEVTAGNTIYF.

The DNA for the CDR3 is TGTGCCAGCAGCTTAGCAGGGACAGTCGGTCCTGGAAACACCATATATTTT. It yields the protein CASSLAGTVGPGNTIYF. The chain links TRBV7-2 to TRBJ1-3, with TRBD1 identical over 7 bases. The trim removed 0 bases at V and 2 bases at J, leaving 7 bases unmatched. CDR1 is SGHTA, CDR2 FQGNSA, per germline. This CDR3 has 17 amino acids.